This TCR beta chain was observed in a study of CD8+CD57+ T cells in acquired aplastic anemia. Trimming left V 3 bases short and J 9 bases short, with 18 bases between. The CDR3 runs 15 residues. Germline V gene data show CDR1 as SGHAT and CDR2 as FQDESV (reference sequence). This clonotype occurred a few times. The antigen remains unidentified. Using genomic DNA as the template, TCR beta VDJ and CDR3 profiling was carried out. TCRdb ran MiXCR on the reads and lists one entry per CDR3 protein. Of over 150,000 distinct CDR3 sequences in the sample, approximately 40% were seen once. General observations from the study: The CD8+ Simpson's diversity of patients and controls was not significantly different.

The specimen sequenced was sorted CD4+, CD8+, or CD8+CD57+ T cells (not recorded which) from PBMCs. This chain joins TRBV11-1 and TRBJ2-1; D is undetermined. The TCR was taken from a human donor in good health. CDR3 sequence: CASSFAAPAFGEQFF. The CDR3 nucleotides are TGTGCCAGCAGCTTTGCGGCCCCCGCGTTTGGTGAGCAGTTCTTC.